The following is a T cell receptor (beta chain) sequence with its context. Its antigen is unknown. A much larger clone is a single base away; this may be a read error. Because the CDR3 is missing its conserved closing phenylalanine or tryptophan, this is likely a read error. The sample originates from a study of neurological immune-mediated disorders. Study findings and constraints: TCR clonal expansion peaked in HTLV-1-associated myelopathy patients and was lowest in multiple sclerosis patients. Association with the multiple sclerosis repertoire cluster was not found for any clinical or MRI feature.

V dropped 11 bases and J dropped 2 bases, with 19 bases sitting between them. CDR1 and CDR2 (germline): LNHDA, SQIVND (reference sequence). This CDR3 comprises 15 residues. Synthesis of cDNA used 5'RACE (with 10-nucleotide random UMIs). TCRdb independently ran MiXCR on the 5' RACE reads; one entry per CDR3 protein. The table lists 40,000 to 60,000 distinct CDR3 sequences, about 3% of them singletons, with approximately 5.8% in the top ten. Sequencing input: PBMCs. This TCR derives from a man aged 40-50 years with multiple sclerosis. The V call is TRBV19, the J call TRBJ2-1, with D possibly called TRBD1 or TRBD2 (5 bases each). CDR3 sequence reads: CASRLRGTAYNEQFC. CDR3 nucleotides: TGTGCCTCCCGATTGAGGGGTACGGCCTACAATGAGCAGTTCTGC.